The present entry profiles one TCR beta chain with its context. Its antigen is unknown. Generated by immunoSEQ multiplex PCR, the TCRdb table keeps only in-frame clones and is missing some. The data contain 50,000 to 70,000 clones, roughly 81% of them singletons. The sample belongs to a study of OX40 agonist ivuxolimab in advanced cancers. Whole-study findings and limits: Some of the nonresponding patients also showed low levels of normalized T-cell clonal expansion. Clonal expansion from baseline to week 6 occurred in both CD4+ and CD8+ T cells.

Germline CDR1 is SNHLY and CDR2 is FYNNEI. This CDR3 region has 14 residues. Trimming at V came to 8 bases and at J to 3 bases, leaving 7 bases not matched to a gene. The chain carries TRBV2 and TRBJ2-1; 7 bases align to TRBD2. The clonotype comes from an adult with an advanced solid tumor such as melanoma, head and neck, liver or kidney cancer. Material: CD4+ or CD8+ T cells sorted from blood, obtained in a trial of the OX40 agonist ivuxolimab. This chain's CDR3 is CASPTGEGYNEQFF. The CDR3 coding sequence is TGTGCCAGCCCCACCGGGGAGGGCTACAATGAGCAGTTCTTC.